Each of the 26 T cell receptor beta chains below was sequenced from the same sample in a study of PD-1 blockade in classical Hodgkin lymphoma. Profiling relied on immunoSEQ multiplex PCR, and the TCRdb table lists in-frame clones only, not all of them. Seen here are 25,000 to 30,000 clones, roughly 70% observed once, and the top ten hold about 26%. Brentuximab vedotin exposure varied, and every patient relapsed after autologous stem cell transplantation. The specimen comprised peripheral blood mononuclear cells (PBMCs), sampled before the second cycle of nivolumab. Receptor source: a human donor with classical Hodgkin lymphoma.

V and J are TRBV5-1 and TRBJ1-1; unclear D gene. The CDR3 extends over 14 amino acids. V dropped 0 bases and J dropped 5 bases, with 11 bases sitting between them. Germline CDR1 and CDR2: SGHRS and YFSETQ. The CDR3 spells CASSLVVEGTEAFF. The CDR3 DNA reads as TGCGCCAGCAGCTTGGTTGTTGAAGGAACTGAAGCTTTCTTT.

The chain links TRBV28 to TRBJ2-2; TRBD2 aligns across 12 bases. Trimming took 6 bases from V and 5 from J; bases not matched to a gene: 4. Germline lookup yields CDR1 MDHEN and CDR2 SYDVKM. CDR3 length: 15 amino acids. The CDR3 loop reads CASRPTSGSTGELFF. The CDR3 DNA follows: TGTGCCAGCAGGCCGACTAGCGGGAGTACCGGGGAGCTGTTTTTT.

V gene TRBV5-5 combines with J gene TRBJ2-7, with D unresolved. V lost 2 bases, J lost 5 bases, and 8 bases lay in between. The CDR3 has 12 residues. Germline CDR1 and CDR2: SGHKS and YYEKEE (reference sequence). The CDR3 DNA reads as TGTGCCAGCAGCTTTAGTCTCCACGAGCAGTACTTC. This sequence encodes CASSFSLHEQYF.

The chain employs TRBV7-2 and TRBJ1-3, with D perhaps matching TRBD1 (5 bases). Trimming cost V 6 bases and J 0 bases, with 12 bases left between them. This CDR3 is built from 15 residues. Germline-derived CDR1 and CDR2 are SGHTA and FQGNSA. The CDR3: CASRMGERSGNTIYF. CDR3 DNA sequence: TGTGCCAGCAGAATGGGGGAGCGCTCTGGAAACACCATATATTTT. The full variable domain, with the rest looked up from reference TRBV7-2 and TRBJ1-3, is GAGVSQSPSNKVTEKGKDVELRCDPISGHTALYWYRQSLGQGLEFLIYFQGNSAPDKSGLPSDRFSAERTGGSVSTLTIQRTQQEDSAVYLCASRMGERSGNTIYFGEGSWLTVV.

The V gene is TRBV6-5, the J gene TRBJ2-7; no definite D call. Germline V gene sequence: CDR1 MNHEY, CDR2 SVGAGI. V was shortened by 5 bases and J by 6 bases, with 14 bases between the two germline ends. This CDR3 region has 13 residues. This CDR3 is CASSQTTYSEQYF. The CDR3 nucleotides are TGTGCCAGCAGTCAGACAACCTACTCCGAGCAGTACTTC.

This clone was observed once. The rearrangement joins TRBV7-2 to TRBJ1-5; tentative D call: TRBD1 (6 bases). Germline CDR1 reads SGHTA; CDR2 reads FQGNSA. V was cut by 0 bases and J by 7 bases, with 13 bases left in between. This CDR3 has 15 residues. CDR3 DNA: TGTGCCAGCAGCTTAGCCACAGGGTTTAGACAGCCCCAGCATTTT. Translation: CASSLATGFRQPQHF.

This clone has ten or more counts. CDR3 sequence: CASSQIFSRGEKLFF. CDR3 sequence (DNA): TGCGCCAGCAGCCAGATATTTTCCAGGGGGGAAAAACTGTTTTTT. V and J are TRBV5-1 and TRBJ1-4, with TRBD1 matching 7 bases. Trimming took 4 bases from V and 8 from J; bases not matched to a gene: 11. CDR1 is SGHRS and CDR2 is YFSETQ in the germline V gene. The CDR3 loop spans 15 amino acids.

In nucleotides, the CDR3 is TGCGCCAGCAGCCAAGATCTTTTGCTCAGGTCTGGAAACACCATATATTTT. Protein: CASSQDLLLRSGNTIYF. The chain recombines TRBV4-3 with TRBJ1-3; D remains unclear. Germline V gene lookup returns CDR1 LGHNA and CDR2 YSLEER. The CDR3 contains 17 residues. Trimming removed 0 bases at V and 1 base at J, with 13 bases between.

This chain joins TRBV4-2 and TRBJ2-1; 10 bases are shared with TRBD2. Looked up from germline, CDR1 is LGHNA and CDR2 is YNFKEQ. The CDR3 loop spans 17 amino acids. V was clipped by 4 bases and J by 0 bases; unmatched bases: 6. CDR3 amino acids: CASSPRGLADSYNEQFF. The CDR3 coding sequence is TGTGCCAGCAGCCCCCGCGGACTAGCGGACTCCTACAATGAGCAGTTCTTC.

The gene calls are TRBV7-9 and TRBJ2-3; D possibly corresponds to TRBD1 (7 bases). V was trimmed by 6 bases and J by 6 bases, leaving 13 bases between them. Germline CDR1 reads SEHNR; CDR2 reads FQNEAQ (reference sequence). The CDR3 runs to 13 residues. CDR3 protein: CASSSPGGDTQYF. In nucleotides, the CDR3 is TGTGCCAGCAGTTCTCCAGGGGGGGATACGCAGTATTTT.

The chain couples TRBV29-1 to TRBJ1-2; tentatively, D is TRBD1 (5 bases). Trimming left V 7 bases short and J 7 bases short, with 16 bases between. The CDR3 spans 12 residues. Germline CDR1 reads SQVTM; CDR2 reads ANQGSEA. CDR3 in amino acids: CSAGGGLGGYTF. The DNA for the CDR3 is TGCAGCGCGGGGGGAGGGTTGGGTGGCTACACCTTC.

V is TRBV19 and J is TRBJ1-5; TRBD1 matches 8 bases. CDR1 is LNHDA and CDR2 is SQIVND in the germline V gene (reference sequence). The CDR3 is 16 residues long. V shed 6 bases and J 6 bases; nucleotides not matched to a gene: 13. CDR3 amino acids: CASRISDRGAGQPQHF. For the CDR3, the DNA is TGTGCCAGTAGAATATCAGACAGGGGAGCAGGTCAGCCCCAGCATTTT.

The table lists this clone with a few counts. V and J are TRBV7-8 and TRBJ1-1; D unresolved. Trimming pared 2 bases from V and 11 bases from J, leaving 18 bases between. This CDR3 contains 14 residues. CDR1 SGHVS and CDR2 FQNEAQ come from the germline V gene. This chain's CDR3 is CASSLRETAGWAFF. DNA of the CDR3: TGTGCCAGCAGCTTAAGGGAGACTGCTGGATGGGCTTTCTTT.

The CDR3 DNA follows: TGTGCCAGCTCACCGGACAGGGGGTCTTTTGGGTACAATGAGCAGTTCTTC. Translation gives CASSPDRGSFGYNEQFF. The genes are TRBV18 and TRBJ2-1; 10 nucleotides match TRBD1. CDR1 KGHSH and CDR2 LQKENI come from the germline V gene. The CDR3 has 17 residues. Trimming removed 3 bases from V and 4 bases from J; junction bases left unmatched: 9.

This chain joins TRBV5-5 and TRBJ2-6; 9 nucleotides align to TRBD1. The CDR3 loop spans 18 amino acids. The V gene's germline CDR1 is SGHKS and CDR2 YYEKEE (reference sequence). Germline trimming cut 4 bases from V and 0 bases from J; bases unmatched to any gene: 8. This CDR3 is CASSPGQGSTSGANVLTF. The CDR3 nucleotides are TGTGCCAGCAGCCCCGGACAGGGGTCTACCTCTGGGGCCAACGTCCTGACTTTC.

The chain couples TRBV11-2 to TRBJ2-3; D not certain. Germline V CDR1 and CDR2: SGHAT, FQNNGV. CDR3 length: 13 amino acids. V lost 2 bases, J lost 3 bases, and 6 bases lay in between. DNA for the CDR3: TGTGCCAGCAGCTTACTTCGTACAGATACGCAGTATTTT. It encodes CASSLLRTDTQYF.

This chain uses TRBV7-9 with TRBJ2-1; D is unresolved. Germline CDR1 and CDR2: SEHNR and FQNEAQ (reference sequence). The CDR3 runs 14 residues. The germline V and J ends were trimmed by 2 bases and 7 bases, with 12 bases remaining between them. The CDR3: CASSLTNRVNEQFF. The CDR3 bases are TGTGCCAGCAGCTTAACGAACCGTGTAAATGAGCAGTTCTTC.

The J gene is TRBJ2-7, the V gene TRBV6-5; no reliable D call. This CDR3 comprises 12 residues. The V and J ends lost 3 bases and 6 bases respectively, with 9 bases between them. CDR1 MNHEY and CDR2 SVGAGI come from the germline V gene. This chain's CDR3 is CASSYGRFEQYF. Written as DNA, the CDR3 is TGTGCCAGCAGTTATGGCAGATTCGAGCAGTACTTC.

This sequence joins TRBV6-5 and TRBJ2-1; 7 bases agree with TRBD1. V trimming: 0 bases; J trimming: 9 bases; junction bases outside the gene matches: 8. Germline CDR1 MNHEY, CDR2 SVGAGI. The CDR3 runs to 15 residues. The CDR3 nucleotides are TGTGCCAGCAGTTACTCTATAACAGGGGTTGGTGAGCAGTTCTTC. Translated, it gives CASSYSITGVGEQFF.

A note on this clone: This CDR3 is also generated by other DNA sequences in the sample. The rearrangement joins TRBV2 to TRBJ1-2, with 8 bases lining up with TRBD1. V lost 8 bases and J lost 4; bases outside the gene matches: 3. Germline V gives CDR1 SNHLY, CDR2 FYNNEI. This CDR3 is 12 amino acids long. The CDR3 DNA is TGTGCCAGCTCAGGACAGGGCTATGGCTACACCTTC. Amino acid sequence: CASSGQGYGYTF.

This rearrangement joins TRBV28 to TRBJ1-5; D is unresolved. Trimming took 9 bases from V and 2 from J, leaving 11 bases between them. In germline, CDR1 is MDHEN, CDR2 SYDVKM. The CDR3 contains 13 residues. The CDR3 here is CASREGRNQPQHF. Written as DNA, the CDR3 is TGTGCCAGTCGAGAGGGCCGCAATCAGCCCCAGCATTTT.

This clone was counted between two and nine times. The V call is TRBV7-9, the J call TRBJ2-1, with D maybe TRBD1 (6 bases). CDR1 SEHNR and CDR2 FQNEAQ come from the germline V gene (reference sequence). This CDR3 is built from 14 residues. Trimming pared 5 bases from V and 0 bases from J, leaving 8 bases between. The CDR3 protein is CASSGGYSYNEQFF. The CDR3 DNA sequence: TGTGCCAGCAGCGGGGGCTACTCCTACAATGAGCAGTTCTTC.

DNA of the CDR3: TGTGCCAGCAGCGTAGGGGGACATCGACAAGAGACCCAGTACTTC. This codes for CASSVGGHRQETQYF. The J gene is TRBJ2-5, the V gene TRBV9; perhaps TRBD1 as D (6 bases). The CDR3 runs 15 residues. The germline V gene has CDR1 SGDLS and CDR2 YYNGEE. V lost 0 bases and J 2 bases, leaving 11 bases between the germline ends.

This clone was seen once. V usage is TRBV19 and J usage is TRBJ1-1, with 8 bases fitting TRBD1. With V trimmed by 2 bases and J by 11 bases, 10 bases remained unmatched. Germline V gene data show CDR1 as LNHDA and CDR2 as SQIVND (reference sequence). This CDR3 is 14 amino acids long. Written as DNA, the CDR3 is TGTGCCAGTAGTATAATCGGTGGACAGGGAGAGGCTTTCTTT. It translates to CASSIIGGQGEAFF.

This clone has only one observation. Relative to the germline gene, one junction end is altered; a read error may explain this. The chain has TRBV29-1 and TRBJ2-7; 7 bases map to TRBD1. CDR3 length equals 13 residues. Germline lookup yields CDR1 SQVTM and CDR2 ANQGSEA. CDR3 bases: TGCAGCGCGTCTGACAGGGAGTACTACGAGCAGCACTTC. This codes for CSASDREYYEQHF.

The V and J genes are TRBV30 and TRBJ2-2; D is unresolved. The CDR3 has 16 amino acids. V lost 0 bases and J 0 bases, leaving 11 bases between the germline ends. The V gene's germline CDR1 is GTSNPN and CDR2 SVGIG (reference sequence). CDR3 amino acids: CAWSVPLNSNTGELFF. The CDR3, as DNA: TGTGCCTGGAGTGTACCCCTTAACTCGAACACCGGGGAGCTGTTTTTT.